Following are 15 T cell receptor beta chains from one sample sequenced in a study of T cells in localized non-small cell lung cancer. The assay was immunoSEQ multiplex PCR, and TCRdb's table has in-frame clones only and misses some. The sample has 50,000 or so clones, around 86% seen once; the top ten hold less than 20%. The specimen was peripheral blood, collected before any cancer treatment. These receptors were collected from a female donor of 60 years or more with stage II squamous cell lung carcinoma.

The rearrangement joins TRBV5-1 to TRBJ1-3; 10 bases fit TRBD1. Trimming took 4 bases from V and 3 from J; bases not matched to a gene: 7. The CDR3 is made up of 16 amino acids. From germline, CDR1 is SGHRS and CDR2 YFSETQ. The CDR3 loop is CASSLDRGSYGNTIYF. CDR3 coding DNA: TGCGCCAGCAGCCTGGACAGGGGGAGCTATGGAAACACCATATATTTT.

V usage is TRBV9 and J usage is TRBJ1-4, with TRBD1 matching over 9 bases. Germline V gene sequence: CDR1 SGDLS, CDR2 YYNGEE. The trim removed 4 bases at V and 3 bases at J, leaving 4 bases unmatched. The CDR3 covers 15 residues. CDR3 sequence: CASSPGQGSNEKLFF. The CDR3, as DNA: TGTGCCAGCAGCCCAGGACAGGGGTCTAATGAAAAACTGTTTTTT.

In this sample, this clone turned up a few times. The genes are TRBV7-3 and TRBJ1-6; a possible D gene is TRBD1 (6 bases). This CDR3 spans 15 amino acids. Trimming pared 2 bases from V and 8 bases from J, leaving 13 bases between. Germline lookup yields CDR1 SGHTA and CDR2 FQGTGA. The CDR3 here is CASSLDIGGDSPLHF. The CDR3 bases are TGTGCCAGCAGCTTAGACATAGGGGGGGATTCACCCCTCCACTTT.

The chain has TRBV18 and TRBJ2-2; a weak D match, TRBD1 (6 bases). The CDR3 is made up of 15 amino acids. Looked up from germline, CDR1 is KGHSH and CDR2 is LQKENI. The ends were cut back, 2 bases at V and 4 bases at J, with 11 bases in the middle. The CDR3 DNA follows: TGTGCCAGCTCACCAACAGGGCGCGCCACCGGGGAGCTGTTTTTT. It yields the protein CASSPTGRATGELFF.

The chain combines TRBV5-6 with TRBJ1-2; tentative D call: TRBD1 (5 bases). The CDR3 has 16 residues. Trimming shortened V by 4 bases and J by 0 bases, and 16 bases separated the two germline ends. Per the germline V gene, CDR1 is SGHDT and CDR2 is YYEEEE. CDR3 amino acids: CASSPPPGVSNYGYTF. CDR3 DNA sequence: TGTGCCAGCAGCCCGCCCCCGGGGGTCTCTAACTATGGCTACACCTTC.

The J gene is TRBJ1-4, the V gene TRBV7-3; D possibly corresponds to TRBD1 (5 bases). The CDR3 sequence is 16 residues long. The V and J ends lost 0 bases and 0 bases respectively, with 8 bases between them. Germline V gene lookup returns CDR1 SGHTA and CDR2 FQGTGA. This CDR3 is CASSLTGPATNEKLFF. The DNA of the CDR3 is TGTGCCAGCAGCTTAACGGGACCTGCAACTAATGAAAAACTGTTTTTT.

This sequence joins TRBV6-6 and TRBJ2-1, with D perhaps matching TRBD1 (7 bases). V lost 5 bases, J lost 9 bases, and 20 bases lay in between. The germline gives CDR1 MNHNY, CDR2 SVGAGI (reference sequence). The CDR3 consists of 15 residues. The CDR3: CASSGGGGIGREQFF. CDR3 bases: TGTGCCAGCAGTGGAGGGGGCGGGATTGGTCGTGAGCAGTTCTTC.

The CDR3 nucleotides read TGCAGTGCCTCGGACCCCACTGAAGCTTTCTTT. It translates to CSASDPTEAFF. This chain uses TRBV20-1 with TRBJ1-1; D is ambiguous. The V gene's germline CDR1 is DFQATT and CDR2 SNEGSKA (reference sequence). The CDR3 loop spans 11 amino acids. Trimming stripped 6 bases from V and 4 bases from J, with 9 bases between.

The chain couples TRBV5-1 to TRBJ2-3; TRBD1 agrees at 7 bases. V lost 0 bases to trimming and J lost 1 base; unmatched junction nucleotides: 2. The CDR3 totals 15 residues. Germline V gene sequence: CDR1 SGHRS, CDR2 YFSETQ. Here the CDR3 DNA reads TGCGCCAGCAGCTTGGGGCAGGGGGGCACAGATACGCAGTATTTT. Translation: CASSLGQGGTDTQYF.

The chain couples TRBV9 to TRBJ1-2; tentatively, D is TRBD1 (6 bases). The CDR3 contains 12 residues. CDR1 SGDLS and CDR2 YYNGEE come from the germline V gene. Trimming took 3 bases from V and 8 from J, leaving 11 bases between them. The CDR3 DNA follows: TGTGCCAGCAGCGGGGCGGACAGCGGCTACACCTTC. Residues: CASSGADSGYTF.

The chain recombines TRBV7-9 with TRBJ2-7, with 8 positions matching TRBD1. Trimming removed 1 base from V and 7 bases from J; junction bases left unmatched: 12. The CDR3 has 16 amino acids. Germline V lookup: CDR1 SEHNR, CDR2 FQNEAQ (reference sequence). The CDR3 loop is CASSLDATGGHREQYF. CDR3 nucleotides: TGTGCCAGCAGCTTAGATGCCACAGGGGGGCATCGAGAGCAGTACTTC.

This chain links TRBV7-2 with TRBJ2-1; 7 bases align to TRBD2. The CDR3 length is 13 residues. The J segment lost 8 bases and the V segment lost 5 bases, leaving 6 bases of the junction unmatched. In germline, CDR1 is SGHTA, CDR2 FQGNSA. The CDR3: CASSLTSDDEQFF. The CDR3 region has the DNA TGTGCCAGCAGCCTAACTAGCGACGATGAGCAGTTCTTC. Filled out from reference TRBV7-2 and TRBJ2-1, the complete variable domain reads GAGVSQSPSNKVTEKGKDVELRCDPISGHTALYWYRQSLGQGLEFLIYFQGNSAPDKSGLPSDRFSAERTGGSVSTLTIQRTQQEDSAVYLCASSLTSDDEQFFGPGTRLTVL.

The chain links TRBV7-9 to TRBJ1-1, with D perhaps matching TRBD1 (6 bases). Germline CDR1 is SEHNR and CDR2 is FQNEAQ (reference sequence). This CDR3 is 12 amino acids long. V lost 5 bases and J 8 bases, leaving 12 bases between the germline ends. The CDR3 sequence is CASSGGGSEAFF. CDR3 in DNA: TGTGCCAGCAGCGGTGGGGGCAGCGAAGCTTTCTTT.

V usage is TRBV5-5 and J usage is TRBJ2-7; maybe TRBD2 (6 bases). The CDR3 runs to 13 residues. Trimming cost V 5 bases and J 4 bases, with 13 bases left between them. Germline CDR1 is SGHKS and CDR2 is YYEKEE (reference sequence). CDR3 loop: CASSPAGGYEQYF. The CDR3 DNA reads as TGTGCCAGCAGTCCCGCCGGGGGATACGAGCAGTACTTC.

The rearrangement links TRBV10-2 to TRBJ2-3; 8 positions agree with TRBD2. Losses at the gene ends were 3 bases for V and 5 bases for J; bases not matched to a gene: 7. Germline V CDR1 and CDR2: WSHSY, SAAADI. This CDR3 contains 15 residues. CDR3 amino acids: CASSDGAAGGDTQYF. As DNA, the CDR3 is TGCGCCAGCAGTGACGGGGCTGCGGGGGGAGATACGCAGTATTTT.